Reported below is one T cell receptor beta chain. The CDR3 runs 14 residues. The junction had 5 bases not matched to a gene; V was cut back by 5 bases and J by 3 bases. Germline lookup yields CDR1 MNHEY and CDR2 SVGAGI. The record originates from a study of cytomegalovirus exposure and HLA in healthy donors. Libraries were prepared by immunoSEQ multiplex PCR; TCRdb keeps only in-frame clonotypes and omits some of them. The table has about 110,000 clones, roughly 90% seen once. This sequence originates from a woman aged 18-35 years in good health and CMV-seropositive. Sequenced material: PBMCs. This rearrangement joins TRBV6-5 to TRBJ2-3, with TRBD1 matching 7 bases. The CDR3 reads CASSGTAGTDTQYF. CDR3 bases: TGTGCCAGCAGTGGGACAGCTGGAACAGATACGCAGTATTTT.